The 8 T cell receptor beta chains below all came from one sample that was sequenced in a study of T cell responses to AZD1222 COVID-19 vaccine. The data were produced by immunoSEQ multiplex PCR, yet TCRdb's version contains in-frame clones alone and is incomplete. Among roughly 49,000 clones listed, around three quarters were seen once. This specimen was peripheral blood, taken on day 0 of AZD1222 vaccination. The receptor source for this set is an adult in good health.

The rearrangement joins TRBV4-1 to TRBJ1-5; D ambiguous. CDR3 length equals 13 residues. The germline CDR1 and CDR2 sequences are MGHRA and YSYEKL. Trimming took 5 bases from V and 4 from J, leaving 9 bases between them. The CDR3 coding sequence is TGCGCCAGCAGCGACGGGCCAAATCAGCCCCAGCATTTT. Residues: CASSDGPNQPQHF.

V is TRBV6-6 and J is TRBJ1-1; D is unresolved. The CDR3 sequence is 14 residues long. The germline V gene has CDR1 MNHNY and CDR2 SVGAGI (reference sequence). Trimming cost V 0 bases and J 7 bases, with 12 bases left between them. CDR3 protein: CASSYSTGGSEAFF. The CDR3 region has the DNA TGTGCCAGCAGTTACTCGACGGGCGGTAGTGAAGCTTTCTTT.

The rearrangement joins TRBV7-9 to TRBJ1-5; D not certain. The CDR3 contains 12 residues. CDR1 is SEHNR, CDR2 FQNEAQ, per germline (reference sequence). Trimming cost V 2 bases and J 4 bases, with 3 bases left between them. CDR3 sequence (DNA): TGTGCCAGCAGCTTACCAAATCAGCCCCAGCATTTT. Its translation is CASSLPNQPQHF. The entire variable domain, with the rest obtained from reference TRBV7-9 and TRBJ1-5, is as follows: DTGVSQNPRHKITKRGQNVTFRCDPISEHNRLYWYRQTLGQGPEFLTYFQNEAQLEKSRLLSDRFSAERPKGSFSTLEIQRTEQGDSAMYLCASSLPNQPQHFGDGTRLSIL.

The V gene is TRBV12-5, the J gene TRBJ1-4; D call uncertain. Germline V lookup: CDR1 LGHNT, CDR2 FRNRAP. With 1 base removed from V and 7 bases from J, the gap between germline ends came to 10 bases. This CDR3 is 14 amino acids long. The CDR3 DNA sequence: TGTGCTAGTGGTTTGGGGTCGGGTCGTGAAAAACTGTTTTTT. It is translated as CASGLGSGREKLFF.

V is TRBV2 and J is TRBJ2-1, with 7 nucleotides matching TRBD2. The ends lost 5 bases at V and 5 bases at J; junction bases unmatched: 3. This CDR3 contains 13 residues. Germline-derived CDR1 and CDR2 are SNHLY and FYNNEI. CDR3 sequence (DNA): TGTGCCAGCAGTAGCGGGGCGAACAATGAGCAGTTCTTC. Its translation is CASSSGANNEQFF.

The J gene is TRBJ2-3, the V gene TRBV15; 11 nucleotides agree with TRBD2. This CDR3 comprises 16 residues. J lost 5 bases, V lost 1 base, and 5 bases had no gene match. Germline V gene lookup returns CDR1 LNHNV and CDR2 YYDKDF (reference sequence). The CDR3 coding sequence is TGTGCCACCAGCAGAGGCCTAGCGGGAGGCGGAGATACGCAGTATTTT. Its translation is CATSRGLAGGGDTQYF.

The chain employs TRBV6-5 and TRBJ2-1; D is tentatively TRBD1 or TRBD2 (5 bases each). Germline lookup yields CDR1 MNHEY and CDR2 SVGAGI. The CDR3 length is 15 residues. The V and J ends lost 0 bases and 5 bases respectively, with 11 bases between them. In nucleotides, the CDR3 is TGTGCCAGCAGTTACTCGGTACGGGACCACAATGAGCAGTTCTTC. It yields the protein CASSYSVRDHNEQFF.

V and J are TRBV3-1 (or the pseudogene TRBV3-2) and TRBJ2-7; D remains unclear. The CDR3 length is 14 residues. V was cut by 2 bases and J by 0 bases, with 8 bases left in between. From germline, CDR1 is LGHDT and CDR2 YNNKEL (reference sequence). The CDR3 reads CASSQSAISYEQYV. Written as DNA, the CDR3 is TGTGCCAGCAGCCAATCGGCCATCTCCTACGAGCAGTACGTC.